This T cell receptor beta chain was recovered during a study of tumor and adjacent non-tumor tissue in lung cancer. Overall study: Around 4.5 million productive TCRbeta reads were obtained per sample on average. Study-wide findings and caveats: Higher tumor TCR diversity was associated with shorter survival. Tumor repertoires had a smaller top 100 clone share than normal lung.

The template was RNA from unsorted bulk tissue. The library came from three nested PCR rounds adapted from ARM-PCR protocols. From the multiplex PCR reads, TCRdb called clonotypes with MiXCR, one entry per CDR3 protein. The sample includes roughly 70,000 distinct CDR3 sequences, less than 80% of them seen just once. Many counts were recorded for this clonotype. The target antigen is unknown. The TCR was taken from a man in his fifties or sixties with non-small cell lung cancer. Sequenced material: lung tumor tissue.

CDR3 loop: CASSYRGGLGNQPQHF. CDR3 nucleotides: TGTGCCAGCAGTTACCGAGGAGGGTTAGGCAATCAGCCCCAGCATTTT. This sequence joins TRBV6-2 or TRBV6-3 and TRBJ1-5, with D uncertain. Trimming took 2 bases from V and 2 from J, leaving 13 bases between them. CDR3 length: 16 residues. The germline CDR1 and CDR2 sequences are MNHEY and SVGEGT.